This T cell receptor (beta chain) originates from a study of cytomegalovirus exposure and HLA in healthy donors. Per germline, CDR1 LNHDA and CDR2 SQIVND (reference sequence). The CDR3 has 17 residues. The V gene end was trimmed by 3 bases and the J gene end by 3 bases; junction bases not matched to a gene: 11. Amplification used 60 Vbeta primers and 13 Jbeta primers. Assay used: immunoSEQ multiplex PCR; TCRdb lists only in-frame clones, some missing. This table holds some 140,000 clones, about 76% found once. This clonotype was obtained from a man under 40 in good health and CMV-seropositive. Material: PBMCs. The gene calls are TRBV19 and TRBJ1-5; 7 bases line up with TRBD1. CDR3 coding DNA: TGTGCCAGTAGTATTACAGGGGCGATTACCGACAATCAGCCCCAGCATTTT. This gives the protein CASSITGAITDNQPQHF.